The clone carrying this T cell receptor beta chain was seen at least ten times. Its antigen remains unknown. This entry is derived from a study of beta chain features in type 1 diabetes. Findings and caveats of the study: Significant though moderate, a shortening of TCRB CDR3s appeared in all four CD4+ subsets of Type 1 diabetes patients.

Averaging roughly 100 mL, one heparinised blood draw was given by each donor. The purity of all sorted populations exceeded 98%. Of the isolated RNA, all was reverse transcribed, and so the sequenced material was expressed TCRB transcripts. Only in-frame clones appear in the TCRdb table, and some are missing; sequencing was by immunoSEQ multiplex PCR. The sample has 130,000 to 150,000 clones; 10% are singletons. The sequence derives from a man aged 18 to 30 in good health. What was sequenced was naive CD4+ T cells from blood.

The CDR3 reads CASTLTATENEQYF. The CDR3 DNA is TGTGCCAGCACCCTGACAGCAACGGAAAACGAGCAGTACTTC. The chain links TRBV28 to TRBJ2-7; D may be TRBD1 (5 bases). The length of the CDR3 is 14 residues. V lost 7 bases and J 5 bases, leaving 18 bases between the germline ends. Germline V CDR1 and CDR2: MDHEN, SYDVKM.